This T cell receptor beta chain is drawn from a study of radiation and T cells in renal cell carcinoma. Generated by immunoSEQ multiplex PCR, the TCRdb table keeps only in-frame clones and is missing some. This sample has approximately 45,000 clones, with roughly four fifths found just once. A word on this clone: The antigen remains unidentified.

V lost 5 bases to trimming and J lost 7 bases, with 11 bases between them. Germline-derived CDR1 and CDR2 are SGHTA and FQGNSA. The CDR3 is 13 amino acids. Indicated time point: baseline pretreatment blood. The treatment: 15 Gy SBRT to primary tumor, nephrectomy 4 weeks later. Serial blood draws occurred at baseline and 2 and 4 weeks post-SBRT. Study conclusions and caveats: Top tumor clonotypes rose in blood 2 weeks post-radiation, then contracted. No pretreatment tumor biopsies were available for baseline clonotypes.

The TCR was taken from a woman in her 70s with renal cell carcinoma. The rearrangement joins TRBV7-2 to TRBJ2-2, with D uncertain. The sequences come from blood, collected from a patient whose treatment included radiotherapy and nephrectomy. CDR3 in DNA: TGTGCCAGCAGCCCCTACTCCCGCGGGGAGCTGTTTTTT. Its protein product is CASSPYSRGELFF.